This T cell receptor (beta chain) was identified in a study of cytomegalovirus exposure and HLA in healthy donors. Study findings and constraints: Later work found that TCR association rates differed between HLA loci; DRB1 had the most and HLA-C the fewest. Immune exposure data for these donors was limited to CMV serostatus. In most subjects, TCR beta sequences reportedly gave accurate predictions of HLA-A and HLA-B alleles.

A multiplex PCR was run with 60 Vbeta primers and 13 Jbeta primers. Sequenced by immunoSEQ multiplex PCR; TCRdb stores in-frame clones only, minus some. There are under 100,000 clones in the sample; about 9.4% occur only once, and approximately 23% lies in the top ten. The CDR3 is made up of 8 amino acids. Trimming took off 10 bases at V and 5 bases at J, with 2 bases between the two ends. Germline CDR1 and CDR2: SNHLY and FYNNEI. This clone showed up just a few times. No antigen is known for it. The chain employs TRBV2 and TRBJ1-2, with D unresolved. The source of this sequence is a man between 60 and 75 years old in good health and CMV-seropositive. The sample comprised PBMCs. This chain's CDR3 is CATYGYTF. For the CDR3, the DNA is TGTGCCACGTATGGCTACACCTTC.